One sample yielded the 5 T cell receptor beta chains listed below, sequenced in a study of T-cell memory formation after mild COVID-19. TCRdb reprocessed the 5' RACE reads via MiXCR and lists one record per CDR3 protein. The sample consists of about 470,000 distinct CDR3 sequences, more than 20% of them appearing once. The sample comprised PBMCs or a T cell subset sorted from them (not recorded which). Receptors were obtained from an adult woman who had mild COVID-19 (a few samples of this study predate the infection). Cell type and time point are not known.

The gene calls are TRBV5-1 and TRBJ2-3, with 13 positions matching TRBD2. Trimming took 6 bases from V and 3 from J; bases not matched to a gene: 7. The CDR3 spans 16 residues. CDR1 and CDR2 from the germline V gene are SGHRS and YFSETQ. The CDR3 reads CASTSGTSGTTDTQYF. For the CDR3, the DNA is TGCGCCAGCACCTCCGGGACTAGCGGGACTACAGATACGCAGTATTTT.

This chain joins TRBV29-1 and TRBJ1-2, with 8 bases identical to TRBD1. This CDR3 comprises 13 residues. Unmatched junction bases numbered 4, after V lost 2 bases and J lost 5 bases. Germline V gene sequence: CDR1 SQVTM, CDR2 ANQGSEA. The CDR3 region has the DNA TGCAGCGTTGAACAGGGACAGGCGTATGGCTACACCTTC. Protein product: CSVEQGQAYGYTF.

The J gene is TRBJ2-2, the V gene TRBV5-1; perhaps TRBD1 as D (6 bases). CDR1 and CDR2 (germline): SGHRS, YFSETQ. The CDR3 extends over 20 amino acids. The germline V and J ends were trimmed by 4 bases and 4 bases, with 29 bases remaining between them. The DNA of the CDR3 is TGCGCCAGCAGCGTACCTGACAGCAGGTCCGGGAAAGGGGGCACCGGGGAGCTGTTTTTT. Its translation is CASSVPDSRSGKGGTGELFF.

This clonotype was observed at least ten times. The CDR3, as DNA: TGTGCCAGCAGCTTAGGCGGGAGGGCCTACAATGAGCAGTTCTTC. Its translation is CASSLGGRAYNEQFF. The rearrangement uses TRBV7-9 and TRBJ2-1, with 9 bases fitting TRBD2. CDR1 and CDR2 (germline): SEHNR, FQNEAQ (reference sequence). The CDR3 totals 15 residues. The trim removed 1 base at V and 2 bases at J, leaving 0 bases unmatched.

V is TRBV7-9 and J is TRBJ1-4, with TRBD1 as a possible D gene (5 bases). Germline V gene data show CDR1 as SEHNR and CDR2 as FQNEAQ (reference sequence). This CDR3 comprises 15 residues. V dropped 4 bases and J dropped 4 bases, with 13 bases sitting between them. The CDR3 reads CASSSRGAGNEKLFF. CDR3 nucleotide sequence: TGTGCCAGCAGCTCGAGGGGCGCGGGTAATGAAAAACTGTTTTTT.